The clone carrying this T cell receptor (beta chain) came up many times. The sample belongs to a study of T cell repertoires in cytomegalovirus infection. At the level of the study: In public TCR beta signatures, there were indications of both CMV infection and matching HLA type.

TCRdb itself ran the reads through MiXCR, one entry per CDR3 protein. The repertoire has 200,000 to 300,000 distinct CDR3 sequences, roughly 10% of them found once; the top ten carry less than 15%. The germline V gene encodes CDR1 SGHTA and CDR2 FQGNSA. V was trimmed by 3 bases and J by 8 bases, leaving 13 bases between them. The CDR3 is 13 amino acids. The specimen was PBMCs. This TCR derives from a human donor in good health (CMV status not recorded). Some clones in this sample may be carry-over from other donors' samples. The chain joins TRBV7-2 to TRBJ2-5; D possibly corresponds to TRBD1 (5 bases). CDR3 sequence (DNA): TGTGCCAGCAGCTTTGGTACAGGAAGTACCCAGTACTTC. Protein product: CASSFGTGSTQYF.